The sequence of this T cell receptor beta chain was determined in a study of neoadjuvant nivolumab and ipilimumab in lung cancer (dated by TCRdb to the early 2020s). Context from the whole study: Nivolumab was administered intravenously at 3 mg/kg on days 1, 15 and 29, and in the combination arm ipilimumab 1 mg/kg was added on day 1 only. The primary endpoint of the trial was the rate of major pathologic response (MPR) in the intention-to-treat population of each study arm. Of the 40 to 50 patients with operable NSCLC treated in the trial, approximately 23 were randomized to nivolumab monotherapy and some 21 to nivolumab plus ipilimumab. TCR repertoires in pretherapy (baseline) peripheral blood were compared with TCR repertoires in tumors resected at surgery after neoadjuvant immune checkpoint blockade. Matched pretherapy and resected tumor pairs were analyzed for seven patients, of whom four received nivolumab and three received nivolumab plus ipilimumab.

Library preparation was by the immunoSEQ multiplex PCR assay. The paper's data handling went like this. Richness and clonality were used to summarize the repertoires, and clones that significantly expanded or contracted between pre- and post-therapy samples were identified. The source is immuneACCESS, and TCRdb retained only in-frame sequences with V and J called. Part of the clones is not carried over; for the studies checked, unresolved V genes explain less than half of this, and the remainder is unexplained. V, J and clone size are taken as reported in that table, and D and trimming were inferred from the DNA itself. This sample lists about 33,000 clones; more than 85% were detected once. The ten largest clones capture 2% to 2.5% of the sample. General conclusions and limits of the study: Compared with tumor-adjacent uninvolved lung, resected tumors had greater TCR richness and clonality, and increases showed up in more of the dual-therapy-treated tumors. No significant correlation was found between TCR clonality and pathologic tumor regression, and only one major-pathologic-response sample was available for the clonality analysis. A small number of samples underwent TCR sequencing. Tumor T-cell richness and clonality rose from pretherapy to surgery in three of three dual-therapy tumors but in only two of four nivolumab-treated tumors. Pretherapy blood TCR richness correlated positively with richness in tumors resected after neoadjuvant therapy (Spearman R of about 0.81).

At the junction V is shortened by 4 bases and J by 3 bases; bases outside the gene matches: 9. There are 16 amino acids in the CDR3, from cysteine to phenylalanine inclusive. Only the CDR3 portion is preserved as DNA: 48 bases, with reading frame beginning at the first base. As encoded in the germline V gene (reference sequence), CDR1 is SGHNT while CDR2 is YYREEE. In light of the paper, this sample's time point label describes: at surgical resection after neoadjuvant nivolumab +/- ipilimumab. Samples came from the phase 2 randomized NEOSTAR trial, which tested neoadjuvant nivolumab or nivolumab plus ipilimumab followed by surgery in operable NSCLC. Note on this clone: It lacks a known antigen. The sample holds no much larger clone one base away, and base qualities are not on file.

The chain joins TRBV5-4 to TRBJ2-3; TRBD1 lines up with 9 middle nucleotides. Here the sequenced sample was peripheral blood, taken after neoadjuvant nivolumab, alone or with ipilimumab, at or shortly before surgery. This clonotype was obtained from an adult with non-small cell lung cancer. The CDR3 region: CASSRRRDRETDTQYF. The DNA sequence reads TGTGCCAGCAGCCGACGCCGGGACAGGGAAACAGATACGCAGTATTTT.